The clone carrying this T cell receptor beta chain was seen at least ten times. The antigen is undetermined. The V gene's germline CDR1 is DFQATT and CDR2 SNEGSKA (reference sequence). Losses at the gene ends were 3 bases for V and 1 base for J; bases not matched to a gene: 5. This CDR3 has 14 amino acids. The sample comes from a study of identical twins. Study results and caveats: Zero-insertion results could be subject to partial confounding by invariant MAIT and iNKT cells. The authors drew conclusions from cross-sectional statistical analysis rather than following the same donors. Memory repertoires lacked the insertion deficit that abundant cord blood beta clonotypes showed.

TCRdb reprocessed the 5' RACE reads with MiXCR, giving one entry per CDR3 protein. The repertoire holds 100,000 to 110,000 distinct CDR3 sequences, 4.5% to 6.5% seen once, with around 12% in the top ten. V usage is TRBV20-1 and J usage is TRBJ2-5, with 7 bases lining up with TRBD1. The clonotype was recovered from a woman in her 50s in good health. The source material was memory T cells sorted from blood. As DNA, the CDR3 is TGCAGTGCTAGGGCCCGGGACAGCCAAGAGACCCAGTACTTC. Translated: CSARARDSQETQYF.